The rows below give T cell receptor beta chains drawn from one sample of a study of shared clonotypes between healthy human individuals. Assay: immunoSEQ multiplex PCR; the TCRdb copy retains only in-frame clones and omits some. The profile shows about 1 million clones, more than 60% of them singletons. Sequenced sample: memory CD4+ T cells sorted from blood. These receptors were taken from a man aged 18 to 29 in good health. Each CDR3 is given with its conserved first and last residue. A D gene is named only where the DNA matches it firmly. Not every row has a clone size; where given, it reads once, few, many or a size class.

v_gene	d_gene	j_gene	abundance	len	CDR3nt	CDR3aa
TRBV5-5	NA	TRBJ2-2	NA	14	TGTGCCAGCAGCGCGTCGGTGAACACCGGGGAGCTGTTTTTT	CASSASVNTGELFF
TRBV19	NA	TRBJ2-3	NA	13	TGTGCCAGTAGTACCCTAGGGGCAGATACGCAGTATTTT	CASSTLGADTQYF
TRBV10-2	TRBD2	TRBJ2-5	few	15	TGCGCCAGCAGTCCGGGGGGGGCGGGAAGAGAGACCCAGTACTTC	CASSPGGAGRETQYF
TRBV12-5	NA	TRBJ1-1	NA	17	TGTGCTAGTGGTTTGGTACCGAAACAGGCGAGGGACACTGAAGCTTTCTTT	CASGLVPKQARDTEAFF
TRBV29-1	NA	TRBJ2-1	NA	13	TGCAGGAAAAAGAGGTGGGGGTTCGATGAGCAGTTCTTC	CRKKRWGFDEQFF
TRBV7-9	TRBD1	TRBJ1-2	few	14	TGTGCCAGCAGCTACTGGGACAGGGTAGACGGCTACACCTTC	CASSYWDRVDGYTF
TRBV5-1	NA	TRBJ2-5	NA	13	TGCGCCAGCAGCATAACAGGGCAGGAGACCCAGTACTTC	CASSITGQETQYF
TRBV9	TRBD2	TRBJ2-7	few	15	TGTGCCAGCAGCGTAGAGGCGGGAGTCGGTTACGAGCAGTACTTC	CASSVEAGVGYEQYF
TRBV7-7	NA	TRBJ2-2	NA	13	TGTGCTAGCAGCTTAGATAACACCGGGGAGCTGTTTTTT	CASSLDNTGELFF
TRBV11-2	NA	TRBJ2-3	NA	15	TGTGCCAGCAGCTTGACGGGGGCCTTCACAGATACGCAGTATTTT	CASSLTGAFTDTQYF
TRBV4-1	NA	TRBJ1-1	NA	16	TGCGCCAGCAGCCAAGATCCGGGCCGGGGGAACACTGAAGCTTTCTTT	CASSQDPGRGNTEAFF
TRBV19	TRBD1	TRBJ1-2	NA	15	TGTGCCAGTAGCACAGCAGGGGGCGGATACTATGGCTACACCTTC	CASSTAGGGYYGYTF
TRBV11-2	NA	TRBJ2-7	many	15	TGTGCCAGCAGCTTTGGAGGGATTAGCTCCTACGAGCAGTACTTC	CASSFGGISSYEQYF
TRBV6-1	TRBD1	TRBJ1-2	NA	14	TGTGCCAGCAGTGTGGGACAGACTAACTATGGCTACACCTTC	CASSVGQTNYGYTF
TRBV11-2	NA	TRBJ2-5	NA	13	TGTGCCAGCAGCCCGAACGGGGTAGAGGCCCAGTACTTC	CASSPNGVEAQYF
TRBV30	NA	TRBJ1-5	NA	13	TGTGCCTGGGCGAAGGGGGGTGATCAGCCCCAGCATTTT	CAWAKGGDQPQHF
TRBV9	NA	TRBJ1-2	NA	15	TGTGCCAGCAGCGTAGCGGCAGACACTAACTATGGCTACACCTTC	CASSVAADTNYGYTF
TRBV5-1	TRBD2	TRBJ2-3	NA	15	TGCGCCAGCAGTCTCAGCGGGGACCGCACAGATACGCAGTATTTT	CASSLSGDRTDTQYF
TRBV2	TRBD2	TRBJ2-2	few	14	TGTGCCAGCAGTGCGGGAGGGCCAACCGGGGAGCTGTTTTTT	CASSAGGPTGELFF
TRBV28	TRBD1	TRBJ1-5	NA	17	TGTGCCAGCAGTTTAAGGGGGCTTAGGGTTTCGCATCAGCCCCAGCATTTT	CASSLRGLRVSHQPQHF
TRBV27	NA	TRBJ1-4	many	14	TGTGCCAGCGGCCGGACAGCAACTAATGAAAAACTGTTTTTT	CASGRTATNEKLFF
TRBV2	NA	TRBJ1-1	NA	14	TGTGCCAGCAGGGTGGACAGAATGAACACTGAAGCTTTCTTT	CASRVDRMNTEAFF
TRBV20-1	NA	TRBJ2-1	NA	11	TGCAGTGTCCACAGATACAATGAGCAGTTCTTC	CSVHRYNEQFF
TRBV28	TRBD1	TRBJ1-6	NA	15	TGTGCCAGCAGTCCCCGGACAGGGACCAATTCACCCCTCCACTTT	CASSPRTGTNSPLHF
TRBV2	TRBD2	TRBJ2-7	once	15	TGTGCCAGCAGTGATCGGCTAGCGGAACGCTACGAGCAGTACTTC	CASSDRLAERYEQYF
TRBV4-3	TRBD1	TRBJ1-4	NA	14	TGCGCCAGCAGCCGTGGAGGGGGCCCTGAAAAACTGTTTTTT	CASSRGGGPEKLFF
TRBV25-1	TRBD2	TRBJ2-1	NA	16	TGTGCCAGCAGTGACCGAGGTGGGGGGGCCTACAATGAGCAGTTCTTC	CASSDRGGGAYNEQFF
TRBV30	NA	TRBJ1-2	NA	14	TGTGCCTGGAGTAGGGCAGGCGCCAACTATGGCTACACCTTC	CAWSRAGANYGYTF
TRBV19	NA	TRBJ1-4	once	17	TGTGCCAGTAGTACCTGGAAATCAATCGGAACTAATGAAAAACTGTTTTTT	CASSTWKSIGTNEKLFF
TRBV19	NA	TRBJ2-7	NA	15	TGTGCCAGTAGTTTGGGGCCAGCTACGCGCTACGGGCAGTACTTC	CASSLGPATRYGQYF
TRBV6-1	NA	TRBJ1-1	NA	12	TGTGCCAGCAGTGAACTGAACACTGAAGCTTTCTTT	CASSELNTEAFF
TRBV27	NA	TRBJ1-1	NA	15	TGTGCCAGCAGTTTATTGGCAGGAGCTAACACTGAAGCTTTCTTT	CASSLLAGANTEAFF
TRBV18	NA	TRBJ1-2	NA	13	TGTGCCAGCTCACCGAGTCAAGAAGGTGGCTACACCTTC	CASSPSQEGGYTF
TRBV7-3	TRBD2	TRBJ2-1	once	15	TGTGCCAGCAGCCCGGCCAGCGGGGGCCTCAATGAGCAGTTCTTC	CASSPASGGLNEQFF
TRBV19	NA	TRBJ2-3	few	15	TGTGCCAGTAGTACCCCCGAGGTGAGCACAGATACGCAGTATTTT	CASSTPEVSTDTQYF
TRBV10-3	NA	TRBJ2-6	few	16	TGTGCCATCAGTGAGTCTGCTGACTCTGGGGCCAACGTCCTGACTTTC	CAISESADSGANVLTF
TRBV14	TRBD1	TRBJ2-6	NA	15	TGTGCCAGCAGCCAAGCCGAGAAACCGACAGGGTTCCTGACTTTC	CASSQAEKPTGFLTF
TRBV9	NA	TRBJ2-2	few	16	TGTGCCAGCAGCGTAGGTGAAGGGGCGAACACCGGGGAGCTGTTTTTT	CASSVGEGANTGELFF
TRBV4-1	NA	TRBJ1-2	NA	16	TGCGCCAGCAGCCAAGATCCGCTAGCGGGGGGAGATGGCTACACCTTC	CASSQDPLAGGDGYTF
TRBV5-5	TRBD1	TRBJ2-7	NA	14	TGTGCCAGCAGCATACAGGGGGGCCCCTACGAGCAGTACTTC	CASSIQGGPYEQYF
TRBV5-1	NA	TRBJ2-5	NA	14	TGCGCCAGCAGCTCAACCCGGGAATTAGAGACCCAGTACTTC	CASSSTRELETQYF
TRBV7-2	NA	TRBJ1-6	NA	15	TGTGCCAGCAGCCCCGGACCGATAACAAATTCACCCCTCCACTTT	CASSPGPITNSPLHF
TRBV28	NA	TRBJ2-7	NA	13	TGTGCCAGCCGGGAACAGGGCTCGGAGGAGCAGTACTTC	CASREQGSEEQYF
TRBV5-3	NA	TRBJ2-3	once	12	TGTGCCAGAAGCTCCTTAGGAGGTACGCAGTATTTT	CARSSLGGTQYF
TRBV7-6	TRBD1	TRBJ2-3	NA	14	TGTGCCAGCAGCTTGGGACAGGGAAGAGATACGCAGTATTTT	CASSLGQGRDTQYF
TRBV5-1	TRBD2	TRBJ2-2	NA	16	TGCGCCAGCAGCTTGGAACTAGCGGCGAACACCGGGGAGCTGTTTTTT	CASSLELAANTGELFF
TRBV27	TRBD1	TRBJ2-5	many	15	TGTGCCAGCAGTTTAGGACAGGGGGTCAGGGAGACCCAGTACTTC	CASSLGQGVRETQYF
TRBV27	NA	TRBJ1-2	NA	15	TGTGCCAGCAGTTCCCTGACTGGAACTAACTATGGCTACACCTTC	CASSSLTGTNYGYTF
TRBV19	TRBD2	TRBJ2-1	NA	15	TGTGCCAGTAGTAGGTCTAGCGGGAGTGTCAATGAGCAGTTCTTC	CASSRSSGSVNEQFF
TRBV16	NA	TRBJ2-2	NA	14	TGTGCCAGCAGCCAGGGCAGTAACACCGGGGAGCTGTTTTTT	CASSQGSNTGELFF
TRBV30	NA	TRBJ2-5	once	13	TGTGCCTGGGGGGCAGGGAAATTCGAGACCCAGTACTTC	CAWGAGKFETQYF
TRBV2	NA	TRBJ1-1	NA	17	TGTGCCAGCAGTGAAGGGCCACCAACCAGAATGAACACTGAAGCTTTCTTT	CASSEGPPTRMNTEAFF